This paragraph covers one T cell receptor beta chain sequence. The antigen is unknown. Time point denoted: cycle 4 day 1 (C4D1), after 6 weeks of nivolumab. Relapses following autologous stem cell transplantation were seen in all patients, with brentuximab vedotin exposure varying. Trimming took 2 bases from V and 7 from J; bases not matched to a gene: 11. The CDR3 contains 17 residues. Looked up from germline, CDR1 is SGHTA and CDR2 is FQGNSA. The entry originates in a study of PD-1 blockade in classical Hodgkin lymphoma. Whole-study findings and limits: Relative to healthy donors, newly diagnosed patients reportedly had lower baseline TCR diversity, which was reported as lower still in relapsed/refractory patients.

Assay: immunoSEQ multiplex PCR; the TCRdb copy retains only in-frame clones and omits some. The sample lists just under 45,000 clones; 55% to 80% were seen once. Sequencing used peripheral blood mononuclear cells (PBMCs), obtained before the fourth cycle of nivolumab. This sequence originates from a human donor with classical Hodgkin lymphoma. The J gene is TRBJ2-1, the V gene TRBV7-2; 10 nucleotides agree with TRBD2. The CDR3 bases are TGTGCCAGCAGCTTATCCCCCAGCGGGAGGGCCGTGAATGAGCAGTTCTTC. It codes for CASSLSPSGRAVNEQFF.